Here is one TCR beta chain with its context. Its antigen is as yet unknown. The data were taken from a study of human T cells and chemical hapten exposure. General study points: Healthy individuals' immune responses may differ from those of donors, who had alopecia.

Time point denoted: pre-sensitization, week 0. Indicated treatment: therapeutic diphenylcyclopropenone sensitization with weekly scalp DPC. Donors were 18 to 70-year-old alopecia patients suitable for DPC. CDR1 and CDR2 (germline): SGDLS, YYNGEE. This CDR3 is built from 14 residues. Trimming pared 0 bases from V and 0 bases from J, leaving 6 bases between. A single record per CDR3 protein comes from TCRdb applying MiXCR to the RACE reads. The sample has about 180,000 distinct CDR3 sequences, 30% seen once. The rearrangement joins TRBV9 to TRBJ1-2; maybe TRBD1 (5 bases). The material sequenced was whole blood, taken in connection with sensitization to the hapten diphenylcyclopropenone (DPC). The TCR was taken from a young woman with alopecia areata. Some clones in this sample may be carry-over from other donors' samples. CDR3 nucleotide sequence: TGTGCCAGCAGCGTAGGGACACCTAACTATGGCTACACCTTC. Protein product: CASSVGTPNYGYTF.